This T cell receptor (beta chain) was captured in a study of graft-versus-host responses after intestinal transplantation. For the study at large: Multivisceral, liver-intestinal, or isolated intestinal transplants were received by the recipients. Each patient got anti-thymocyte globulin induction, then tacrolimus and steroids for roughly 3 years.

CDR1 and CDR2 (germline): LNHDA, SQIVND (reference sequence). The CDR3 totals 20 residues. V was clipped by 6 bases and J by 4 bases; unmatched bases: 25. Details on this clone: The antigen remains undetermined.

This table comes from immunoSEQ multiplex PCR, and its TCRdb copy is limited to in-frame clones, with some not included. The data show tens of thousands of clones, around 96% seen once. This receptor was taken from a human donor who was the organ donor for an intestinal transplant. The chain combines TRBV19 with TRBJ2-3; 7 nucleotides line up with TRBD2. The starting material was unstimulated CD8+ T cells sorted from spleen or lymph node cells, obtained before transplant. CDR3 protein: CASSQPSSVIRNRGADTQYF. CDR3 nucleotide sequence: TGTGCCAGTAGCCAACCCTCTTCAGTCATCCGAAATCGGGGGGCAGATACGCAGTATTTT.